This T cell receptor beta chain was captured by sequencing in a study of cytomegalovirus exposure and HLA in healthy donors. Points from the study as a whole: The authors later linked a missense DCLRE1C variant to TCR beta V- and J-gene trimming.

The PCR was carried out with 60 Vbeta primers and 13 Jbeta primers. In the source study's methods: A later analysis counted 70 million to 85 million unique TCR beta chains, about 10 million shared. Using immunoSEQ multiplex PCR, the repertoire was profiled, and TCRdb retains in-frame clones only, with some absent. V and J calls and clone size are copied from that table; D and trimming were computed from the DNA. The data contain fewer than 200,000 clones, approximately 80% of them seen just once; the ten biggest clones take up 0.77%. To note about this clone: Its cognate antigen is unknown.

The germline gives CDR1 SGHTA, CDR2 FQGNSA. The CDR3 has 13 residues. This chain links TRBV7-2 with TRBJ2-7; 12 bases fit TRBD2. The specimen sequenced was PBMCs. This TCR derives from a woman between 18 and 29 years old in good health and CMV-seronegative. The CDR3 reads CASRTSGTYEQYF. CDR3 bases: TGTGCGTCCAGGACTAGCGGGACCTACGAGCAGTACTTC. The full variable domain, rest sourced from reference TRBV7-2 and TRBJ2-7, is GAGVSQSPSNKVTEKGKDVELRCDPISGHTALYWYRQSLGQGLEFLIYFQGNSAPDKSGLPSDRFSAERTGGSVSTLTIQRTQQEDSAVYLCASRTSGTYEQYFGPGTRLTVT.